This T cell receptor beta chain came from a study of blood T cell repertoires in COVID-19. As for the study in general: Donors in the United States, Italy and Spain gave samples during acute or convalescent COVID-19.

Sequenced by immunoSEQ multiplex PCR; TCRdb stores in-frame clones only, minus some. The repertoire consists of under 250,000 clones, with about 85% occurring once and the leading ten covering under 14%. Cohort assignment relied on participant-reported clinical history. All recovered Cohort 3 donors got two negative PCRs, got clearance, or saw symptom resolution. The sample was PBMCs or T cells enriched from blood (not recorded which). This TCR was recovered from a young man who had recovered from COVID-19.

The CDR3 DNA reads as TGTGCCAGCAGCGTAGGTTTTGGCGGGACGGCTTCATCAGCCCAGCATTTT. Translation: CASSVGFGGTASSAQHF. The gene calls are TRBV9 and TRBJ1-5, with a weak D call TRBD1 (5 bases). Trimming pared 0 bases from V and 11 bases from J, leaving 24 bases between. This CDR3 is built from 17 residues. CDR1 is SGDLS and CDR2 is YYNGEE in the germline V gene.